The following is a T cell receptor (beta chain) sequence with its context. Its binding antigen is unknown. No base quality values were provided; no much bigger clone lies one nucleotide off. This sample was taken from a study of cytomegalovirus exposure and HLA in healthy donors (dated by TCRdb to the late 2010s). For the study in its entirety: An earlier analysis of a few hundred of the donors reported approximately 260 Gb of sequence data and 95 million to 120 million unique TCR beta sequences obtained from some 200 million T cells. To study patterns of TCR occurrence, a later analysis re-analyzed previously published TCR beta repertoires from around 700 donors and added high-resolution HLA genotyping. An early release that covered some 640 HLA-typed donors contained about 300 gigabases of sequencing data and 65 million to 100 million unique TCR sequences. The study used immunosequencing to profile the T cell repertoires of approximately 690 subjects and linked those repertoires to cytomegalovirus serostatus. The number of typed donors differed by locus: about 620-640 for A, B, C, DRB1 and DQB1; 500 to 550 for DQA1; about 600 for DPA1; and roughly 490 for DPB1. A separate validation cohort of 100 to 150 different subjects was used in addition to the approximately 700-subject first cohort. The later analysis used no new phenotypic data to find candidate immune exposures, relying instead on TCR beta sequences and their occurrence across donors. An earlier analysis of 500 to 750 of the donors applied high-throughput TCR beta sequencing to assess whether each TCR beta V gene segment acted as functional or pseudogenic. The study aimed to test whether signatures of past pathogen exposure could be identified by cataloging public T cell receptors. Genome-wide SNP genotypes for about 55% of the 666 donors were used in a later genetic analysis, which treated that subset as a discovery cohort. Of the roughly 390 genotyped donors, over 70% fell in the genetic ancestry cluster associated with self-reported Caucasian donors. On average, roughly 240,000 unique TCR beta nucleotide sequences were sequenced per donor among 398 genotyped donors of the cohort, with roughly 18% of those sequences being non-productive. Every discovery cohort repertoire had been produced on one sequencing platform. Donor age, sex, ethnicity and CMV serostatus were collected together with the repertoire data. About five DR-DQ haplotypes were treated as single units for association and clustering because of strong linkage in the cohort. To predict cytomegalovirus infection status, the study brought together high-throughput TCR immunosequencing, statistical association of individual TCRs with disease status, and machine learning. Both class I and class II loci were covered by HLA typing, at four-digit resolution. Results and caveats for the whole study, not just this receptor: Because the 87-base-pair reads could not distinguish some IMGT-functional V segments, including TRBV6-2 and TRBV6-3, those segments were excluded. An earlier analysis of around 500 of the donors showed that most TCR beta V segments appeared in productive rearrangements either about 87% or about 30% of the time, which broadly matched IMGT annotations. A further reported finding was that TCR beta sequences accurately predicted the HLA-A and HLA-B alleles for most subjects in the first cohort. In both the original and validation cohorts, the classifier was reported to diagnose cytomegalovirus status with high specificity and sensitivity. Sequencing depth was assumed to be roughly uniform across donors in the presence/absence analyses, though that assumption may not hold. Most CMV-associated TCR beta chains appeared to be HLA-restricted in a later analysis, and the HLA associations seemed to be driven largely by CMV exposure. HLA typing was unavailable for some donors at each locus, so association tests used only the typed subset. Compared with equally common non-associated chains, HLA-associated TCR beta chains in a later analysis were more clonally expanded and had lower generation probabilities. A few of the identified cytomegalovirus-associated TCR beta chains were confirmed in vitro to be specific for cytomegalovirus antigens. In a later analysis, the rate of TCR association differed among HLA loci, with DRB1 alleles having the most associated TCRs and HLA-C alleles having the fewest. In a later analysis, several top co-occurrence clusters were reported to appear linked to parvovirus B19, influenza, CMV and Epstein-Barr virus. In a later genetic analysis, a missense DCLRE1C variant was associated with V-gene and J-gene trimming of TCR beta chains, and the association was replicated in an independent cohort. Correlated functional status among segregating V segments might be attributable to linkage disequilibrium, but an unknown experimental factor could not be ruled out. Compared with the roughly 710-donor mean, donors in an Asian-associated ancestry cluster had fewer N-insertions in productive TCRs, according to a later genetic analysis. Assigning TCR associations to individual alleles was difficult when HLA alleles, especially DR and DQ, strongly co-occurred. The only immune exposure information available for the cohort was CMV serostatus. This cohort had only TCR beta chains sequenced, and the lack of alpha or paired-chain data limited which features could be detected. In the study, 150 to 200 TCR beta chains were listed as associated with cytomegalovirus. The authors suggested that the approach could potentially be generalized to other disease states and immunological phenotypes. A group of highly shared sequence variants was considered likely to be a technical artifact of the sequencing pipeline. At a false discovery rate of 0.05, a later analysis linked around 17,000 TCR beta sequences to specific HLA alleles. About 15 rarely observed V segments, including chromosome 9 orphons, were excluded from the earlier analysis of 550 to 700 of the donors because counts were too low. Most TCR sequences were observed very rarely across donors, whereas some public TCRs were present in many individuals.

Including cysteine and phenylalanine, the CDR3 has 15 amino acids. Only CDR3 DNA is held: 45 bases, read in frame from base 1. The germline V gene sets CDR1 to SGDLS and CDR2 to YYNGEE. V has 2 bases trimmed and J has 4 bases trimmed; junction bases matching no gene number 7. In total, just over 650 healthy bone marrow donors made up the cohort. At the time of sampling, all cohort members were nominally healthy, though unrecorded immune exposures were likely present. The donor was CMV seronegative and belonged to the group of 380 or so seronegative cohort members. A peripheral blood sample was provided by each donor, and peripheral blood mononuclear cells were used for TCR beta sequencing. Genomic DNA was extracted from the blood cell samples with the Qiagen DNeasy Blood Extraction Kit. Receptor amplification or capture employed the immunoSEQ multiplex PCR assay. A mixture of 60 forward primers for TCR Vbeta segments and 13 reverse primers for TCR Jbeta segments was used in the multiplex PCR. The CDR3 region of rearranged TCR beta genes was amplified from genomic DNA with a multiplex PCR assay. Amplified TCR beta libraries were sequenced as 87-base-pair reads on the Illumina HiSeq System. Per the authors' processing: Across the 700 or so repertoires, a later analysis counted about 81 million unique TCR beta chains, around 10 million of which were shared by at least two donors. Raw reads were error-corrected and collapsed into unique sequences with a nearest-neighbor algorithm that merged closely related sequences to remove PCR and sequencing errors. CDR3 sequences were aligned to IMGT reference sequences to assign V, D and J gene segments. For a sequence to be retained, a match of at least six nucleotides to both a V gene segment and a J gene segment was required. A rearrangement counted as productive if the CDR3 had no stop codons and remained in frame with V and J, and every other rearrangement counted as non-productive. CDR3 was defined by IMGT convention, running from the second conserved V-encoded cysteine to the conserved J-encoded phenylalanine. The earlier analysis of about 560 of the donors excluded any sequence lacking an unambiguous match to a single V gene segment. An earlier analysis of several hundred of the donors called V segments functional above 56.7% productive rearrangements and segregating when the between-donor standard deviation exceeded 5%. A statistical classification framework was built for diagnosing cytomegalovirus status from the catalog of TCR beta chain sequences. In a later analysis, V and J genes were assigned by comparing TCR nucleotide sequences against IMGT/GENE-DB human TR gene sequences. Using the TCRdist pipeline, a later analysis assigned CDR3 sequences along with most-parsimonious VDJ recombination scenarios. A later analysis defined each TCR beta chain by its CDR3 amino acid sequence plus V-gene family, and excluded reads lacking a unique V-gene family. In a later analysis, 550 to 650 highly shared, low-generation-probability nucleotide sequences were removed to address suspected cross-contamination and a sequencing artifact. For each public chain, a later analysis derived a clonal expansion index from normalized ranks of inferred template counts within each repertoire. In a later analysis, generation probabilities were computed using a VDJ recombination model fitted to out-of-frame rearrangements, and the results were checked against IGoR. A later analysis scored TCR-TCR, TCR-HLA and TCR-CMV co-occurrence with hypergeometric tests, applying a repertoire-size bias correction to TCR pairs. A later analysis estimated false discovery rates by permuting HLA or CMV assignments 20 times. In a later analysis, co-occurring TCRs were grouped with DBSCAN, and TCRdist sequence similarity was added when clustering was performed within HLA-allele-positive subsets. Repertoires with fewer than 30,000 or more than 120,000 public chains, plus five repertoires with anomalous nucleotide sharing, were excluded from co-occurrence clustering. This immuneACCESS table, as held by TCRdb, lists in-frame sequences with V and J called but not all clones. Of the missing ones, under half trace to an unresolved V gene in checked studies; the others have no known cause. V, J and clone size are taken as reported in that table, and D and trimming were inferred from the DNA itself. A total of about 160,000 clones appear in this sample, approximately 80% of them only once. Jointly, the top ten make up about 4.4% of the sample.

The TCR sequence derives from a man aged 35 to 55 in good health and CMV-seronegative. This chain is built from TRBV9 and TRBJ2-3, with 7 bases matching TRBD2. Sequencing used PBMCs. The CDR3 here reads CASSVGGSRADTQYF. Here is the DNA: TGTGCCAGCAGCGTGGGGGGGTCAAGGGCAGATACGCAGTATTTT.